The 30 T cell receptor beta chains presented below share a single source sample, sequenced in a study of response to subunit inactivated influenza vaccine. TCRdb used MiXCR to reprocess the RT-PCR reads, holding one entry per CDR3 protein. Of under 800,000 distinct CDR3 sequences listed, about 15% are singletons. Sequencing used PBMCs from blood, obtained less than 15 days before vaccination. All receptors derive from a man aged 45-60 years who received an inactivated influenza vaccine.

The rearrangement links TRBV5-5 to TRBJ2-7, with TRBD1 identical over 10 bases. CDR1 SGHKS and CDR2 YYEKEE come from the germline V gene (reference sequence). The CDR3 runs to 15 residues. V dropped 4 bases and J dropped 4; count of bases not matched to a gene: 8. CDR3 in DNA: TGTGCCAGCAGCCATCCGGACAGGGGGTGGTACGAGCAGTACTTC. This codes for CASSHPDRGWYEQYF.

This clonotype showed up many times. J is TRBJ1-1 and V is TRBV6-2 or TRBV6-3; unclear D gene. With 2 bases removed from V and 5 bases from J, the gap between germline ends came to 6 bases. There are 12 residues in the CDR3. Germline CDR1 is MNHEY and CDR2 is SVGEGT. The CDR3 protein is CASSYKGTEAFF. CDR3 bases: TGTGCCAGCAGTTACAAAGGAACTGAAGCTTTCTTT.

J is TRBJ2-2 and V is TRBV6-5; D uncertain. CDR1 is MNHEY, CDR2 SVGAGI, per germline. The CDR3 covers 14 residues. With 5 bases removed from V and 13 bases from J, the gap between germline ends came to 20 bases. The CDR3 reads CASSLPVGLYVLFF. The CDR3 DNA is TGTGCCAGCAGTCTACCTGTGGGCCTTTACGTGCTGTTTTTT.

CDR3 in amino acids: CSAPLRPSGVSGELFF. The CDR3 DNA follows: TGCAGTGCTCCCCTACGCCCTAGCGGGGTGAGCGGGGAGCTGTTTTTT. The chain uses TRBV20-1 and TRBJ2-2, with TRBD2 matching 9 bases. V shed 5 bases and J 7 bases; nucleotides not matched to a gene: 14. Germline V CDR1 and CDR2: DFQATT, SNEGSKA (reference sequence). The CDR3 spans 16 residues.

The DNA of the CDR3 is TGCGCCAGCGCACTGGCTATAGGGACCTCCCCGAGCGATGAGCAGTTCTTC. Translating gives CASALAIGTSPSDEQFF. The V and J genes are TRBV5-1 and TRBJ2-1, with D perhaps TRBD1 or TRBD2 (5 bases each). V gave up 7 bases and J gave up 8 bases, with 28 bases separating them. Germline-derived CDR1 and CDR2 are SGHRS and YFSETQ. The CDR3 consists of 17 residues. Drawing the rest from reference TRBV5-1 and TRBJ2-1, the complete variable domain is KAGVTQTPRYLIKTRGQQVTLSCSPISGHRSVSWYQQTPGQGLQFLFEYFSETQRNKGNFPGRFSGRQFSNSRSEMNVSTLELGDSALYLCASALAIGTSPSDEQFFGPGTRLTVL.

This rearrangement joins TRBV28 to TRBJ2-1; 10 bases line up with TRBD2. The germline V gene has CDR1 MDHEN and CDR2 SYDVKM. Trimming removed 5 bases from V and 0 bases from J; junction bases left unmatched: 25. The CDR3 runs to 23 residues. CDR3 sequence: CASSRGVGLAEKSKAISYNEQFF. The CDR3 DNA sequence: TGTGCCAGCAGTCGGGGGGTAGGACTAGCGGAAAAGTCCAAGGCCATCTCCTACAATGAGCAGTTCTTC. The whole variable domain, remainder taken from reference TRBV28 and TRBJ2-1, is DVKVTQSSRYLVKRTGEKVFLECVQDMDHENMFWYRQDPGLGLRLIYFSYDVKMKEKGDIPEGYSVSREKKERFSLILESASTNQTSMYLCASSRGVGLAEKSKAISYNEQFFGPGTRLTVL.

This chain connects TRBV10-3 to TRBJ2-5; 7 bases map to TRBD2. V lost 7 bases to trimming and J lost 3 bases; unmatched junction nucleotides: 5. The germline V gene encodes CDR1 ENHRY and CDR2 SYGVKD. The CDR3 totals 13 residues. CDR3 sequence: CAITGGVKETQYF. The CDR3 DNA reads TGTGCCATCACTGGGGGGGTTAAAGAGACCCAGTACTTC.

A few counts support this clonotype. The chain joins TRBV11-2 to TRBJ2-2; 10 nucleotides align to TRBD1. The J segment lost 6 bases and the V segment lost 5 bases, leaving 6 bases of the junction unmatched. From germline, CDR1 is SGHAT and CDR2 FQNNGV. The CDR3 is made up of 15 amino acids. CDR3 loop: CASSLRQGASGELFF. The CDR3 nucleotides read TGTGCCAGCAGCCTAAGACAGGGGGCATCCGGGGAGCTGTTTTTT.

Written as DNA, the CDR3 is TGCAGTGCTATTTTCGCAGGCGCGAGGACTGAAGCTTTCTTT. As protein: CSAIFAGARTEAFF. This chain joins TRBV20-1 and TRBJ1-1; D remains unclear. Germline-derived CDR1 and CDR2 are DFQATT and SNEGSKA (reference sequence). There are 14 residues in the CDR3. V lost 4 bases and J 5 bases, leaving 17 bases between the germline ends.

This chain joins TRBV5-1 and TRBJ2-2; no definite D call. V shed 4 bases and J shed 7 bases, with 14 bases lying between them. The CDR3 consists of 14 residues. Germline CDR1 SGHRS, CDR2 YFSETQ. This CDR3 reads CASSVRTSRGELFF. DNA for the CDR3: TGCGCCAGCAGCGTAAGGACGAGCCGCGGGGAGCTGTTTTTT.

This clonotype was recorded only once. Being one base from a much bigger clone, this may be a read error. DNA for the CDR3: TGTGCCAGCAGCTTAGTTAGTACATTTCAAGAGACCCAGTACTTC. This sequence encodes CASSLVSTFQETQYF. V gene TRBV7-2 combines with J gene TRBJ2-5; D unresolved. Germline V gives CDR1 SGHTA, CDR2 FQGNSA. The V end lost 1 base, the J end lost 2 bases, and 11 bases lay between the germline ends. The length of the CDR3 is 15 residues.

The gene calls are TRBV28 and TRBJ2-7; 10 nucleotides align to TRBD1. The germline CDR1 and CDR2 sequences are MDHEN and SYDVKM. V was pared by 0 bases and J by 2 bases, with 1 base of the junction left unmatched. The CDR3 covers 15 residues. The CDR3 DNA is TGTGCCAGCAGTTTATGGACAGGGGGCACCTACGAGCAGTACTTC. Amino acid sequence: CASSLWTGGTYEQYF. The whole variable domain, filled in from reference TRBV28 and TRBJ2-7, reads DVKVTQSSRYLVKRTGEKVFLECVQDMDHENMFWYRQDPGLGLRLIYFSYDVKMKEKGDIPEGYSVSREKKERFSLILESASTNQTSMYLCASSLWTGGTYEQYFGPGTRLTVT.

The chain carries TRBV20-1 and TRBJ2-3; TRBD1 agrees at 7 bases. The CDR3 consists of 15 residues. J lost 4 bases, V lost 0 bases, and 7 bases had no gene match. The germline CDR1 and CDR2 sequences are DFQATT and SNEGSKA (reference sequence). The CDR3 protein is CSARDGDSRADTQYF. CDR3 sequence (DNA): TGCAGTGCTAGAGATGGGGACAGCAGGGCAGATACGCAGTATTTT.

The sample holds a few counts of this clonotype. V is TRBV10-3 and J is TRBJ2-4; 7 nucleotides match TRBD1. The CDR3 spans 15 residues. V shed 3 bases, J shed 6 bases, and the junction held 8 bases outside the gene matches. Looked up from germline, CDR1 is ENHRY and CDR2 is SYGVKD. The CDR3 is CAISDPDRRLNIQYF. The CDR3 bases are TGTGCCATCAGTGACCCGGACAGGAGATTAAACATTCAGTACTTC.

The rearrangement links TRBV7-9 to TRBJ1-3; the D is unclear. Germline CDR1 is SEHNR and CDR2 is FQNEAQ (reference sequence). Trimming cost V 4 bases and J 3 bases, with 13 bases left between them. The CDR3 is 15 amino acids. The CDR3 loop reads CASSSLKLSGNTIYF. For the CDR3, the DNA is TGTGCCAGCAGCTCGCTCAAGTTAAGTGGAAACACCATATATTTT. The entire variable domain, with the rest obtained from reference TRBV7-9 and TRBJ1-3, is as follows: DTGVSQNPRHKITKRGQNVTFRCDPISEHNRLYWYRQTLGQGPEFLTYFQNEAQLEKSRLLSDRFSAERPKGSFSTLEIQRTEQGDSAMYLCASSSLKLSGNTIYFGEGSWLTVV.

CDR3 bases: TGTGCCATCAGTCTGAAAACAAGCGACGAGCAGTACTTC. It encodes CAISLKTSDEQYF. This chain uses TRBV10-3 with TRBJ2-7; D unclear. Germline V gene data show CDR1 as ENHRY and CDR2 as SYGVKD. V dropped 5 bases and J dropped 5 bases, with 13 bases sitting between them. This CDR3 is 13 amino acids long.

Comment on this clonotype: An end of the junction differs from the germline gene, which may be a read error. This chain links TRBV5-1 with TRBJ2-1, with 8 bases matching TRBD1. Germline CDR1 SGHRS, CDR2 YFSETQ. This CDR3 comprises 15 residues. The CDR3 sequence: CASSPRQGSYNGQFF. The CDR3 DNA follows: TGCGCCAGCAGCCCCAGACAGGGGTCCTACAATGGGCAGTTCTTC.

The sample holds many counts of this clonotype. The chain couples TRBV12-3 or TRBV12-4 to TRBJ2-3, with 15 bases fitting TRBD2. The CDR3 consists of 17 residues. J was trimmed by 0 bases and V by 6 bases; bases with no gene match: 4. The CDR3, as DNA: TGTGCCAGCAGGGGACTAGCGGGGGGAGAAAGCACAGATACGCAGTATTTT. It codes for CASRGLAGGESTDTQYF.

This clonotype appeared a few times. This chain uses TRBV12-5 with TRBJ1-2; 9 bases agree with TRBD1. Germline CDR1 is LGHNT and CDR2 is FRNRAP. The CDR3 extends over 15 amino acids. Trimming cost V 1 base and J 5 bases; bases outside gene matches: 5. DNA for the CDR3: TGTGCTAGTGGTTTGGCCGGGACAGGGAGGTATGGCTACACCTTC. Encoded protein: CASGLAGTGRYGYTF.

Many counts were recorded for this clonotype. V is TRBV7-2 and J is TRBJ2-1; D perhaps matches TRBD1 (6 bases). The CDR3 is made up of 15 amino acids. The germline V and J ends were trimmed by 6 bases and 0 bases, with 12 bases remaining between them. The germline gives CDR1 SGHTA, CDR2 FQGNSA. Here the CDR3 reads CASRFDRSSYNEQFF. CDR3 nucleotides: TGTGCCAGCAGATTCGACAGGAGCTCCTACAATGAGCAGTTCTTC.

This clonotype was counted only a few times. The chain recombines TRBV12-3 or TRBV12-4 with TRBJ2-4; D remains unclear. V lost 5 bases and J lost 0, with 11 bases in between. The CDR3 is made up of 15 amino acids. The CDR3 sequence is CASSQSRTAKNIQYF. CDR3 nucleotides: TGTGCCAGCAGTCAGTCAAGGACAGCCAAAAACATTCAGTACTTC.

This chain links TRBV20-1 with TRBJ2-1; 7 positions agree with TRBD2. Germline V lookup: CDR1 DFQATT, CDR2 SNEGSKA (reference sequence). The CDR3 has 14 amino acids. V lost 1 base and J lost 5; bases outside the gene matches: 5. The CDR3 spells CSARGGLGNNEQFF. DNA for the CDR3: TGCAGTGCTAGAGGAGGACTAGGGAACAATGAGCAGTTCTTC.

This rearrangement joins TRBV11-1 to TRBJ2-4; D is possibly TRBD1 (6 bases). This CDR3 region has 19 residues. Germline V gene data show CDR1 as SGHAT and CDR2 as FQDESV (reference sequence). V gave up 5 bases and J gave up 1 base, with 24 bases separating them. The CDR3 DNA follows: TGTGCCAGCAGCCCCCGAGAGGGCAGGGGAAGGGAGGCCAAAAACATTCAGTACTTC. It is translated as CASSPREGRGREAKNIQYF. Using reference TRBV11-1 and TRBJ2-4 for the parts outside the CDR3, the full variable domain is EAEVAQSPRYKITEKSQAVAFWCDPISGHATLYWYRQILGQGPELLVQFQDESVVDDSQLPKDRFSAERLKGVDSTLKIQPAELGDSAMYLCASSPREGRGREAKNIQYFGAGTRLSVL.

This clonotype was observed a handful of times. The chain recombines TRBV10-3 with TRBJ2-4; D is unresolved. V lost 6 bases, J lost 7 bases, and 13 bases lay in between. Per germline, CDR1 ENHRY and CDR2 SYGVKD. The CDR3 totals 13 residues. As DNA, the CDR3 is TGTGCCATCAGCCCCGACTTAGGCAACATTCAGTACTTC. It specifies CAISPDLGNIQYF.

The CDR3 DNA reads TGTGCCAGTAGAAACAGGGCCGTCCCCTCCTACGAGCAGTACTTC. Residues: CASRNRAVPSYEQYF. J is TRBJ2-7 and V is TRBV19, with D tentatively TRBD1 (6 bases). The germline gives CDR1 LNHDA, CDR2 SQIVND (reference sequence). The ends were cut back, 6 bases at V and 0 bases at J, with 15 bases in the middle. The CDR3 has 15 residues.

This clonotype showed up just a few times. The chain employs TRBV6-5 and TRBJ2-1, with 7 bases lining up with TRBD1. CDR1 MNHEY and CDR2 SVGAGI come from the germline V gene. CDR3 size: 17 residues. V gave up 0 bases and J gave up 4 bases; unmatched junction bases: 9. CDR3 nucleotide sequence: TGTGCCAGCAGTTACTCGACAGGGCCCCTTTTATACAATGAGCAGTTCTTC. It specifies CASSYSTGPLLYNEQFF.

The J gene is TRBJ2-6, the V gene TRBV11-2; 8 bases align to TRBD1. The junction had 8 bases not matched to a gene; V was cut back by 3 bases and J by 1 base. Germline values: CDR1 SGHAT, CDR2 FQNNGV. This CDR3 has 18 residues. The CDR3, as DNA: TGTGCCAGCAGCTTTCGAGGACAGGGCAGGTCTGGGGCCAACGTCCTGACTTTC. It codes for CASSFRGQGRSGANVLTF.

This clonotype occurred a few times. The chain uses TRBV4-3 and TRBJ1-1; D is unresolved. Trimming removed 0 bases from V and 4 bases from J, with 12 bases in between. Germline V lookup: CDR1 LGHNA, CDR2 YSLEER. This CDR3 region has 15 residues. The DNA for the CDR3 is TGCGCCAGCAGCCAAGATGAGGCTCTCAGCACTGAAGCTTTCTTT. Amino acids: CASSQDEALSTEAFF.

In its sample, this clonotype was seen many times. J is TRBJ1-6 and V is TRBV4-1; 7 bases fit TRBD1. V shed 3 bases and J 0 bases; nucleotides not matched to a gene: 14. CDR3 length: 20 residues. Germline V gene data show CDR1 as MGHRA and CDR2 as YSYEKL. The CDR3 spells CASSQDKTGLRSSYNSPLHF. The CDR3 DNA is TGCGCCAGCAGCCAGGACAAGACAGGGTTAAGGAGCTCCTATAATTCACCCCTCCACTTT.

The chain links TRBV20-1 to TRBJ2-1; a weak D match, TRBD2 (7 bases). The CDR3 consists of 13 residues. V gave up 3 bases and J gave up 9 bases, with 15 bases separating them. Germline V gene lookup returns CDR1 DFQATT and CDR2 SNEGSKA (reference sequence). The CDR3 loop is CSARGGGRGEQFF. The CDR3 DNA follows: TGCAGTGCTAGGGGGGGGGGCCGTGGTGAGCAGTTCTTC.